One and the same sample provided the 31 T cell receptor beta chains below, sequenced in a study of T cells in Graves' hyperthyroidism and ophthalmopathy (dated 2019 in TCRdb). Receptors were amplified or captured by multiplex PCR. The reads were generated on an Illumina HiSeq 2000. The TCR beta CDR3 regions were amplified from RNA transcripts. A first-round RT-PCR of the TCR CDR3 used the HTBI primer set with the Qiagen OneStep RT-PCR kit. The raw public data were reprocessed by TCRdb itself: fastp quality trimming at Q25, MiXCR clonotype calling, in-frame beta chains only. Rows merge per CDR3 protein into single entries with the most common DNA and genes. In all, the sample holds roughly 300,000 distinct CDR3 sequences, and about 25% of those were seen once. In total, the top ten clones hold about 25% of the sample. Sequenced: blood. The receptors stem from a man aged 40-50 years with Graves' hyperthyroidism that later progressed to Graves' ophthalmopathy.

This chain joins TRBV6-1 and TRBJ1-5; D is ambiguous. The CDR3 length is 15 residues. In germline, CDR1 is MNHNS, CDR2 SASEGT. The V gene lost 2 bases and the J gene lost 1 base, with 9 bases spanning the gap. The CDR3 DNA follows: TGTGCCAGCAGTGAACCCGGCAGCAGCAATCAGCCCCAGCATTTT. It specifies CASSEPGSSNQPQHF.

This clonotype was recorded many times. This chain joins TRBV28 and TRBJ2-2, with D uncertain. The V gene's germline CDR1 is MDHEN and CDR2 SYDVKM. Trimming pared 3 bases from V and 2 bases from J, leaving 10 bases between. This CDR3 region has 15 residues. CDR3 region: CASSFGILNTGELFF. DNA for the CDR3: TGTGCCAGCAGTTTCGGCATTTTAAACACCGGGGAGCTGTTTTTT. The full variable domain, with the rest looked up from reference TRBV28 and TRBJ2-2, is DVKVTQSSRYLVKRTGEKVFLECVQDMDHENMFWYRQDPGLGLRLIYFSYDVKMKEKGDIPEGYSVSREKKERFSLILESASTNQTSMYLCASSFGILNTGELFFGEGSRLTVL.

This clonotype was observed many times. This rearrangement joins TRBV30 to TRBJ1-2, with a possible D match to TRBD1 (6 bases). The ends were cut back, 2 bases at V and 1 base at J, with 8 bases in the middle. Germline CDR1 reads GTSNPN; CDR2 reads SVGIG (reference sequence). The CDR3 is 13 amino acids. The CDR3 spells CAWSPQGNYGYTF. The CDR3 bases are TGTGCCTGGAGTCCACAGGGTAACTATGGCTACACCTTC.

This clonotype was seen repeatedly, ten times or more. V usage is TRBV6-5 and J usage is TRBJ2-7; tentatively, D is TRBD2 (8 bases). CDR1 MNHEY and CDR2 SVGAGI come from the germline V gene. CDR3 length: 14 amino acids. Trimming took off 7 bases at V and 2 bases at J, with 15 bases between the two ends. CDR3 protein: CASTREGATYEQYF. CDR3 nucleotide sequence: TGTGCCAGCACCCGGGAGGGGGCAACCTACGAGCAGTACTTC.

Ten or more counts support this clonotype. V is TRBV28 and J is TRBJ2-2; TRBD1 aligns across 9 bases. V lost 5 bases and J lost 6; bases outside the gene matches: 7. Germline V gives CDR1 MDHEN, CDR2 SYDVKM. This CDR3 is 15 amino acids long. CDR3 sequence: CASSPGTGLSGELFF. DNA of the CDR3: TGTGCCAGCAGTCCCGGGACAGGGCTTTCCGGGGAGCTGTTTTTT.

This chain uses TRBV7-8 with TRBJ2-5; 14 nucleotides line up with TRBD2. The CDR3 has 18 residues. The ends lost 1 base at V and 4 bases at J; junction bases unmatched: 8. The germline CDR1 and CDR2 sequences are SGHVS and FQNEAQ. This CDR3 is CASSLGGTSGSYLETQYF. The CDR3 DNA sequence: TGTGCCAGCAGCTTAGGGGGGACTAGCGGGAGTTACCTAGAGACCCAGTACTTC.

The chain is built from TRBV28 and TRBJ1-1; D call uncertain. V lost 3 bases to trimming and J lost 6 bases, with 11 bases between them. This CDR3 spans 13 amino acids. Looked up from germline, CDR1 is MDHEN and CDR2 is SYDVKM. The DNA for the CDR3 is TGTGCCAGCAGTTTCTGGGGAAGTCCTGAAGCTTTCTTT. Protein: CASSFWGSPEAFF. The entire variable domain, with the rest obtained from reference TRBV28 and TRBJ1-1, is as follows: DVKVTQSSRYLVKRTGEKVFLECVQDMDHENMFWYRQDPGLGLRLIYFSYDVKMKEKGDIPEGYSVSREKKERFSLILESASTNQTSMYLCASSFWGSPEAFFGQGTRLTVV.

This clonotype was found many times. The CDR3, as DNA: TGTGCCAGTAGTATTAGGACGGATAGCAATCAGCCCCAGCATTTT. Translating gives CASSIRTDSNQPQHF. The chain is built from TRBV19 and TRBJ1-5; no clear D. The CDR3 covers 15 residues. The germline V gene encodes CDR1 LNHDA and CDR2 SQIVND (reference sequence). The germline V and J ends were trimmed by 3 bases and 0 bases, with 9 bases remaining between them.

This clonotype was seen many times. A much bigger clone sits one base away, suggesting this may be a read error. The CDR3, as DNA: TGTGCCAGCAGGGAAGGGAGCAACCTGGGGGCAGAGACCCAGTACTTC. Its translation is CASREGSNLGAETQYF. The V gene is TRBV11-2, the J gene TRBJ2-5, with D perhaps TRBD1 (6 bases). V lost 6 bases, J lost 4 bases, and 21 bases lay in between. Germline CDR1 reads SGHAT; CDR2 reads FQNNGV. The CDR3 has 16 amino acids.

In its sample, this clonotype was seen many times. This chain uses TRBV5-1 with TRBJ1-2; TRBD1 matches 7 bases. Trimming at V came to 5 bases and at J to 3 bases, leaving 7 bases not matched to a gene. Germline V lookup: CDR1 SGHRS, CDR2 YFSETQ. The CDR3 totals 14 residues. CDR3 amino acids: CASSDQGVYYGYTF. CDR3 DNA sequence: TGCGCCAGCAGTGATCAGGGGGTCTACTATGGCTACACCTTC.

Many counts were recorded for this clonotype. The chain recombines TRBV11-2 with TRBJ2-4, with D tentatively TRBD2 (5 bases). The CDR3 is 15 residues long. V gave up 5 bases and J gave up 0 bases, with 11 bases separating them. The germline gives CDR1 SGHAT, CDR2 FQNNGV. CDR3 sequence: CASSPIRGAKNIQYF. In DNA, the CDR3 is TGTGCCAGCAGCCCAATACGGGGAGCCAAAAACATTCAGTACTTC. Full variable domain (outside the CDR3, taken from reference TRBV11-2 and TRBJ2-4): EAGVAQSPRYKIIEKRQSVAFWCNPISGHATLYWYQQILGQGPKLLIQFQNNGVVDDSQLPKDRFSAERLKGVDSTLKIQPAKLEDSAVYLCASSPIRGAKNIQYFGAGTRLSVL.

The CDR3 region has the DNA TGCGCCAGCAGCCAAGATACCGGCAGGGGAAAACGGGATACGCAGTATTTT. As protein: CASSQDTGRGKRDTQYF. This chain joins TRBV4-3 and TRBJ2-3, with a weak D call TRBD1 (6 bases). V was clipped by 0 bases and J by 6 bases, with 19 bases between them. The CDR3 contains 17 residues. The germline V gene encodes CDR1 LGHNA and CDR2 YSLEER.

This clonotype was detected many times. The chain carries TRBV24-1 and TRBJ2-7, with 9 bases that match TRBD1. The J segment lost 6 bases and the V segment lost 4 bases, leaving 6 bases of the junction unmatched. This CDR3 comprises 14 residues. Germline V gene data show CDR1 as KGHDR and CDR2 as SFDVKD. CDR3 nucleotides: TGTGCCACCAGTGACGTGACAGGGGGATTCGAGCAGTACTTC. Protein: CATSDVTGGFEQYF.

There are a few counts of this clonotype. This chain connects TRBV14 to TRBJ2-2, with TRBD1 matching 7 bases. This CDR3 spans 16 amino acids. Trimming took 3 bases from V and 5 from J; bases not matched to a gene: 9. In germline, CDR1 is SGHDN, CDR2 FVKESK. The CDR3 sequence: CASSQATGMGTGELFF. The DNA for the CDR3 is TGTGCCAGCAGCCAGGCGACAGGGATGGGGACCGGGGAGCTGTTTTTT. Complete variable domain (other parts from reference TRBV14 and TRBJ2-2): EAGVTQFPSHSVIEKGQTVTLRCDPISGHDNLYWYRRVMGKEIKFLLHFVKESKQDESGMPNNRFLAERTGGTYSTLKVQPAELEDSGVYFCASSQATGMGTGELFFGEGSRLTVL.

In this sample, this clonotype turned up a few times. V gene TRBV7-2 combines with J gene TRBJ2-5; TRBD2 is a possible D gene (5 bases). V was shortened by 3 bases and J by 0 bases, with 14 bases between the two germline ends. Germline CDR1 is SGHTA and CDR2 is FQGNSA. CDR3 length: 16 residues. In nucleotides, the CDR3 is TGTGCCAGCAGCTTCTCCCGGGGAGCGTACCAAGAGACCCAGTACTTC. Translating gives CASSFSRGAYQETQYF.

This clonotype was detected many times. The chain uses TRBV27 and TRBJ2-5; TRBD1 matches at 8 bases. V shed 5 bases, J shed 4 bases, and the junction held 6 bases outside the gene matches. Per germline, CDR1 MNHEY and CDR2 SMNVEV (reference sequence). The CDR3 runs to 14 residues. The CDR3 loop reads CASSPRDRIETQYF. The CDR3 DNA reads as TGTGCCAGCAGTCCGCGGGACAGGATAGAGACCCAGTACTTC.

This clonotype was seen ten or more times. The J gene is TRBJ2-2, the V gene TRBV6-2 or TRBV6-3; TRBD2 matches at 15 bases. Germline assignment: CDR1 MNHEY and CDR2 SVGEGT. The length of the CDR3 is 19 residues. With V trimmed by 2 bases and J by 0 bases, 4 bases remained unmatched. DNA of the CDR3: TGTGCCAGCAGTTACAGGACTAGCGGGAGGGTCCCGAACACCGGGGAGCTGTTTTTT. Protein product: CASSYRTSGRVPNTGELFF.

V gene TRBV12-5 combines with J gene TRBJ1-2; D is uncertain. The ends were cut back, 1 base at V and 4 bases at J, with 4 bases in the middle. The germline CDR1 and CDR2 sequences are LGHNT and FRNRAP. The CDR3 totals 12 residues. Here the CDR3 DNA reads TGTGCTAGTGGTTTGGGGGGCTATGGCTACACCTTC. As protein: CASGLGGYGYTF.

This clonotype was seen many times. The chain joins TRBV27 to TRBJ1-3, with D perhaps TRBD1 (5 bases). This CDR3 comprises 15 residues. The V gene lost 3 bases and the J gene lost 3 bases, with 12 bases spanning the gap. The germline V gene has CDR1 MNHEY and CDR2 SMNVEV (reference sequence). As DNA, the CDR3 is TGTGCCAGCAGTTTGGCAGGGATCGGTGGAAACACCATATATTTT. This gives the protein CASSLAGIGGNTIYF.

This clonotype was seen many times. The genes are TRBV30 and TRBJ1-5; D gene ambiguous. This CDR3 comprises 13 residues. The germline V and J ends were trimmed by 2 bases and 1 base, with 6 bases remaining between them. Germline loops: CDR1 GTSNPN, CDR2 SVGIG (reference sequence). The CDR3 loop reads CAWSLDSNQPQHF. The CDR3 region has the DNA TGTGCCTGGAGTTTGGACAGCAATCAGCCCCAGCATTTT.

There are many counts of this clonotype. The chain uses TRBV12-3 or TRBV12-4 and TRBJ2-1; D unresolved. The ends were cut back, 5 bases at V and 8 bases at J, with 13 bases in the middle. The CDR3 consists of 13 residues. The CDR3 is CASSPGSPHEQFF. The DNA for the CDR3 is TGTGCCAGCAGTCCCGGGTCCCCCCATGAGCAGTTCTTC.

This clonotype has at least ten counts. The rearrangement joins TRBV3-2 to TRBJ2-2; the table's TRBD2 call for D was not verified on the DNA. TRBV3-2 is tagged as a pseudogene. This CDR3 contains 17 residues. In nucleotides, the CDR3 is TGTGCCAGCAGTTATGGGACTAGCGGGAGCCGCACCGGGGAGCTGTTTTTT. Translated: CASSYGTSGSRTGELFF.

This clonotype has a count of ten or more. V is TRBV19 and J is TRBJ2-7; TRBD2 matches at 9 bases. Germline-derived CDR1 and CDR2 are LNHDA and SQIVND (reference sequence). CDR3 length: 16 residues. J lost 3 bases, V lost 5 bases, and 11 bases had no gene match. DNA of the CDR3: TGTGCCAGTAGTCCGGGAAGCGGGAGGACCGTCTACGAGCAGTACTTC. Its translation is CASSPGSGRTVYEQYF.

This chain links TRBV15 with TRBJ2-7, with 7 bases identical to TRBD2. Trimming at V came to 0 bases and at J to 0 bases, leaving 5 bases not matched to a gene. Germline V gene lookup returns CDR1 LNHNV and CDR2 YYDKDF (reference sequence). The CDR3 consists of 16 residues. The CDR3 is CATSRDLAASSYEQYF. The CDR3 DNA reads as TGTGCCACCAGCAGAGATCTAGCGGCCTCCTCCTACGAGCAGTACTTC.

This clonotype has ten or more counts. A much larger clone lies a single base off, so this may be a read error. V usage is TRBV20-1 and J usage is TRBJ1-1; no firm D call. There are 12 residues in the CDR3. The germline gives CDR1 DFQATT, CDR2 SNEGSKA (reference sequence). In DNA, the CDR3 is TGCAGTGCCCGAGTTTCGAACACTGAAGCTCTCTTT. This sequence encodes CSARVSNTEALF.

The gene calls are TRBV28 and TRBJ2-7, with 9 bases lining up with TRBD1. J lost 4 bases, V lost 4 bases, and 11 bases had no gene match. The CDR3 runs to 16 residues. Per germline, CDR1 MDHEN and CDR2 SYDVKM. This CDR3 reads CASSSPIRQGGYEQYF. The CDR3 DNA reads TGTGCCAGCAGTTCCCCAATCCGACAGGGGGGGTACGAGCAGTACTTC.

The rearrangement uses TRBV12-3 or TRBV12-4 and TRBJ2-5, with D maybe TRBD2 (5 bases). CDR3 length equals 15 residues. The V end lost 5 bases, the J end lost 2 bases, and 15 bases lay between the germline ends. The CDR3 is CASSLKDWKQETQYF. CDR3 DNA sequence: TGTGCCAGCAGTCTTAAGGACTGGAAGCAAGAGACCCAGTACTTC.

Ten or more counts support this clonotype. The V and J genes are TRBV3-1 and TRBJ2-7, with TRBD1 matching 7 bases. Germline assignment: CDR1 LGHDT and CDR2 YNNKEL (reference sequence). The CDR3 has 14 amino acids. V was pared by 5 bases and J by 4 bases, with 8 bases of the junction left unmatched. In DNA form, the CDR3 reads TGTGCCAGCAGCGTCAGACAGGGTTGGTACGAGCAGTACTTC. Translating gives CASSVRQGWYEQYF.

The rearrangement joins TRBV28 to TRBJ1-6, with D uncertain. CDR1 is MDHEN and CDR2 is SYDVKM in the germline V gene. Trimming shortened V by 4 bases and J by 5 bases, and 12 bases separated the two germline ends. The CDR3 is 15 residues long. Here the CDR3 DNA reads TGTGCCAGCAGTTACCCCACAGAAGATAATTCACCCCTCCACTTT. Translated, it gives CASSYPTEDNSPLHF.

This clonotype came up many times. The gene calls are TRBV2 and TRBJ2-2, with TRBD1 as a possible D gene (5 bases). The V and J ends lost 6 bases and 6 bases respectively, with 11 bases between them. The CDR3 is 13 amino acids. Germline loops: CDR1 SNHLY, CDR2 FYNNEI. The CDR3 loop is CASRPWGAGELFF. The CDR3 bases are TGTGCCAGCAGGCCCTGGGGCGCCGGGGAGCTGTTTTTT.

This clonotype was seen repeatedly, ten times or more. V gene TRBV6-5 combines with J gene TRBJ1-2; D call uncertain. V dropped 4 bases and J dropped 6 bases, with 15 bases sitting between them. In germline, CDR1 is MNHEY, CDR2 SVGAGI. This CDR3 has 14 residues. This CDR3 is CASSFQSPNHGYTF. CDR3 coding DNA: TGTGCCAGCAGTTTTCAGTCACCCAACCATGGCTACACCTTC.